These 19 T cell receptor beta chains were all obtained from the same sample, sequenced in a study of blood T cells in healthy people across ages. For the second PCR, which ran for roughly 6 to 12 cycles, a sample-barcoded 5' primer and a J-beta primer mix were used. TCRdb ran MiXCR on the 5' RACE reads and lists one entry per CDR3 protein. The repertoire consists of 1.8 million or so distinct CDR3 sequences, with around 42% occurring once and the leading ten covering about 21%. The source material was blood. The receptors originated from a human donor in good health.

The sample holds a few counts of this clonotype. V gene TRBV6-2 or TRBV6-3 combines with J gene TRBJ2-1; D gene uncertain. Germline CDR1 reads MNHEY; CDR2 reads SVGEGT. The V gene lost 0 bases and the J gene lost 4 bases, with 10 bases spanning the gap. The CDR3 totals 15 residues. This chain's CDR3 is CASSYSVRLYNEQFF. In DNA, the CDR3 is TGTGCCAGCAGTTACTCGGTTAGGCTGTACAATGAGCAGTTCTTC.

V and J are TRBV7-2 and TRBJ2-7, with a possible D match to TRBD1 (5 bases). Germline V gene data show CDR1 as SGHTA and CDR2 as FQGNSA. The CDR3 totals 14 residues. V was clipped by 2 bases and J by 1 base, with 9 bases between them. CDR3 sequence (DNA): TGTGCCAGCAGCTTAATTACAGGATCCTACGAGCAGTACTTC. Protein sequence: CASSLITGSYEQYF.

This chain joins TRBV27 and TRBJ1-2; 12 bases align to TRBD1. Trimming removed 3 bases from V and 4 bases from J; junction bases left unmatched: 9. Germline CDR1 MNHEY, CDR2 SMNVEV (reference sequence). The CDR3 spans 17 residues. The CDR3 DNA follows: TGTGCCAGCAGTTTGTTTGTGGGGACAGGGGGCGTCTATGGCTACACCTTC. It codes for CASSLFVGTGGVYGYTF.

Of note for this clonotype: The junction and the germline gene differ at one end; a read error may be behind it. V and J are TRBV5-1 and TRBJ2-2; D may be TRBD1 or TRBD2 (5 bases each). CDR3 length: 15 amino acids. The V gene's germline CDR1 is SGHRS and CDR2 YFSETQ. This CDR3 is CASSLGVTDTGERFF. CDR3 coding DNA: TGCGCCAGCAGCTTGGGTGTGACGGACACCGGGGAGCGGTTTTTT.

V gene TRBV11-2 combines with J gene TRBJ1-2, with no clear D. CDR1 and CDR2 from the germline V gene are SGHAT and FQNNGV. V gave up 4 bases and J gave up 5 bases, with 17 bases separating them. The CDR3 has 15 residues. CDR3 coding DNA: TGTGCCAGCAGCTGGGCCCGGCGGACTGGGTATGGCTACACCTTC. Amino acids: CASSWARRTGYGYTF.

The chain couples TRBV12-3 or TRBV12-4 to TRBJ1-2; 7 nucleotides match TRBD1. Unmatched junction bases numbered 8, after V lost 6 bases and J lost 4 bases. The CDR3 length is 14 residues. CDR3: CASRSAGTAYGYTF. CDR3 nucleotides: TGTGCCAGCAGATCTGCCGGGACAGCCTATGGCTACACCTTC.

V is TRBV3-1 and J is TRBJ2-1; 10 nucleotides align to TRBD2. Germline V CDR1 and CDR2: LGHDT, YNNKEL (reference sequence). This CDR3 is 16 amino acids long. V lost 0 bases to trimming and J lost 6 bases; unmatched junction nucleotides: 5. CDR3 DNA sequence: TGTGCCAGCAGCCAAGACAGCGGGGGGGCCCTCAATGAGCAGTTCTTC. This translates into CASSQDSGGALNEQFF.

This clonotype was counted between two and nine times. The rearrangement uses TRBV10-3 and TRBJ1-1; no clear D. V lost 6 bases and J 0 bases, leaving 8 bases between the germline ends. CDR1 and CDR2 from the germline V gene are ENHRY and SYGVKD. This CDR3 is 13 amino acids long. CDR3 sequence reads: CAISPGVNTEAFF. The CDR3 DNA reads as TGTGCCATCAGCCCAGGAGTGAACACTGAAGCTTTCTTT.

The J gene is TRBJ1-2, the V gene TRBV30; D is undetermined. Germline lookup yields CDR1 GTSNPN and CDR2 SVGIG (reference sequence). The CDR3 has 13 residues. V was trimmed by 0 bases and J by 7 bases, leaving 12 bases between them. The CDR3 region is CAWSVSGNSGYTF. DNA for the CDR3: TGTGCCTGGAGTGTAAGCGGTAATTCTGGCTACACCTTC. The variable domain in full, completed from reference TRBV30 and TRBJ1-2, reads SQTIHQWPATLVQPVGSPLSLECTVEGTSNPNLYWYRQAAGRGLQLLFYSVGIGQISSEVPQNLSASRPQDRQFILSSKKLLLSDSGFYLCAWSVSGNSGYTFGSGTRLTVV.

This clonotype was detected a few times. The J gene is TRBJ2-5, the V gene TRBV5-1; D is unclear. Trimming removed 0 bases at V and 1 base at J, with 10 bases between. Germline assignment: CDR1 SGHRS and CDR2 YFSETQ. This CDR3 has 15 residues. The CDR3 spells CASSLDKAVQETQYF. DNA for the CDR3: TGCGCCAGCAGCTTGGATAAGGCGGTCCAAGAGACCCAGTACTTC.

This clonotype was observed a handful of times. The rearrangement links TRBV7-9 to TRBJ2-7, with D possibly called TRBD1 or TRBD2 (7 bases each). The CDR3 runs to 14 residues. The germline gives CDR1 SEHNR, CDR2 FQNEAQ (reference sequence). V shed 5 bases and J shed 3 bases, with 14 bases lying between them. CDR3 amino acids: CASSKAGGDYEQYF. Written as DNA, the CDR3 is TGTGCCAGCAGCAAGGCAGGGGGGGACTACGAGCAGTACTTC.

Comments on this clonotype: One junction end does not reproduce the germline sequence, and a read error may be involved. The chain uses TRBV12-3 or TRBV12-4 and TRBJ1-1; a possible D gene is TRBD1 (5 bases). The CDR3 extends over 14 amino acids. CDR3 nucleotide sequence: TGTACCAGCAGCTTGAGACAGATGAACACTGAAGCTTTCTTT. This translates into CTSSLRQMNTEAFF.

This clonotype was counted only a few times. The rearrangement links TRBV12-3 or TRBV12-4 to TRBJ2-3, with a tentative D call TRBD2 (5 bases). The CDR3 runs 14 residues. With 4 bases removed from V and 1 base from J, the gap between germline ends came to 9 bases. CDR3 DNA: TGTGCCAGCAGTTCGCGGGTGGGCACAGATACGCAGTATTTT. This translates into CASSSRVGTDTQYF.

Comment on this clonotype: One junction end disagrees with the germline gene, perhaps due to a read error. The J gene is TRBJ1-4, the V gene TRBV20-1, with 10 bases lining up with TRBD1. The CDR3 totals 15 residues. Germline-derived CDR1 and CDR2 are DFQATT and SNEGSKA (reference sequence). The CDR3 nucleotides read TGCAGTGCTAAAGATCCGGGACAGGGGAATGAAAAACGGTTTTTT. Protein: CSAKDPGQGNEKRFF.

CDR3 residues: CASSHPGSTQYF. In DNA, the CDR3 is TGTGCCAGCAGCCACCCGGGCAGCACGCAGTATTTT. V gene TRBV3-1 combines with J gene TRBJ2-3; D is unresolved. This CDR3 is 12 amino acids long. Germline lookup yields CDR1 LGHDT and CDR2 YNNKEL (reference sequence). V was trimmed by 3 bases and J by 9 bases, leaving 10 bases between them.

This chain connects TRBV7-9 to TRBJ2-5; D not certain. The CDR3 covers 16 residues. V was pared by 0 bases and J by 2 bases, with 13 bases between. The germline V gene encodes CDR1 SEHNR and CDR2 FQNEAQ (reference sequence). CDR3 region: CASSLATARSQETQYF. The CDR3 region has the DNA TGTGCCAGCAGCTTAGCCACGGCACGGAGTCAAGAGACCCAGTACTTC. The variable domain in full, completed from reference TRBV7-9 and TRBJ2-5, reads DTGVSQNPRHKITKRGQNVTFRCDPISEHNRLYWYRQTLGQGPEFLTYFQNEAQLEKSRLLSDRFSAERPKGSFSTLEIQRTEQGDSAMYLCASSLATARSQETQYFGPGTRLLVL.

The sample holds a few counts of this clonotype. The J gene is TRBJ2-1, the V gene TRBV11-3; 12 positions agree with TRBD1. CDR3 length: 16 amino acids. The V gene end was trimmed by 4 bases and the J gene end by 4 bases; junction bases not matched to a gene: 5. Germline V gene lookup returns CDR1 SGHNT and CDR2 YENEEA. This CDR3 reads CASSSGTGGLYNEQFF. In DNA, the CDR3 is TGTGCCAGCAGCTCCGGGACAGGGGGCCTGTACAATGAGCAGTTCTTC. Filled out from reference TRBV11-3 and TRBJ2-1, the complete variable domain reads EAGVVQSPRYKIIEKKQPVAFWCNPISGHNTLYWYLQNLGQGPELLIRYENEEAVDDSQLPKDRFSAERLKGVDSTLKIQPAELGDSAVYLCASSSGTGGLYNEQFFGPGTRLTVL.

The J gene is TRBJ2-7, the V gene TRBV2; D gene unclear. The germline V gene encodes CDR1 SNHLY and CDR2 FYNNEI. CDR3 length: 15 residues. Trimming pared 5 bases from V and 3 bases from J, leaving 17 bases between. The CDR3: CASSSGGRLNYEQYF. CDR3 in DNA: TGTGCCAGCAGTTCAGGCGGAAGACTTAACTACGAGCAGTACTTC.

This clonotype was recorded a few times. The V call is TRBV12-3 or TRBV12-4, the J call TRBJ1-1; D ambiguous. Deletions cut 5 bases from V and 5 bases from J, with 15 bases between. This CDR3 region has 14 residues. The DNA for the CDR3 is TGTGCCAGCAGTCGAGGCGGCAGTGGGACTGAAGCTTTCTTT. Its protein product is CASSRGGSGTEAFF.